This T cell receptor (beta chain) appears in the sequencing data of a study of type 1 and type 2 diabetes patients. Study overall: A total of over 15,000,000 paired-end reads came from the whole study.

Amplification started from genomic DNA. The TCR beta CDR3 region was amplified using 30 forward and 13 reverse primers. MiXCR, applied by TCRdb to the multiplex PCR reads, yields one record per CDR3 protein. Of about 270,000 distinct CDR3 sequences detected, roughly 50% appear once; the ten largest clones hold approximately 14%. Germline V gene data show CDR1 as SGDLS and CDR2 as YYNGEE. This CDR3 spans 18 amino acids. The V and J ends lost 0 bases and 2 bases respectively, with 20 bases between them. The material sequenced was peripheral blood mononuclear cells (PBMCs). The clonotype comes from a man aged 18 to 29 with type 2 diabetes. J is TRBJ2-5 and V is TRBV9; TRBD2 is a possible D gene (6 bases). The CDR3 DNA reads as TGTGCCAGCAGCGTAGTCGGAGGGTTAGGAGGGGAACAAGAGACCCAGTACTTC. It translates to CASSVVGGLGGEQETQYF.